Below, 22 T cell receptor beta chains from the same sample are listed, as sequenced in a study of glioma-infiltrating T cells. TCR alpha and beta CDR3 regions were amplified from RNA using iRepertoire nested multiplex PCR. TCRdb recomputed calls from the multiplex PCR reads with MiXCR, one row per CDR3 protein. Among over 100,000 distinct CDR3 sequences listed, less than 30% were seen once. The sample was glioma tissue, nonneoplastic brain tissue, or PBMCs (not recorded which). The receptors stem from a human donor with low-grade glioma or glioblastoma, undergoing nonglioma brain surgery, or in good health (not recorded which).

This clonotype was found many times. The rearrangement links TRBV10-3 to TRBJ1-4; no clear D gene. CDR3 size: 17 residues. V was trimmed by 0 bases and J by 3 bases, leaving 14 bases between them. CDR1 is ENHRY, CDR2 SYGVKD, per germline. CDR3 sequence reads: CAISESSNELANEKLFF. In DNA form, the CDR3 reads TGTGCCATCAGTGAGTCGTCCAACGAGCTTGCTAATGAAAAACTGTTTTTT.

Many counts were recorded for this clonotype. The V and J genes are TRBV4-1 and TRBJ1-6; D uncertain. The V and J ends lost 4 bases and 0 bases respectively, with 13 bases between them. Germline assignment: CDR1 MGHRA and CDR2 YSYEKL. The CDR3 is 17 residues long. Here the CDR3 DNA reads TGCGCCAGCAGCCCGGTTCTGGTGGGCTCCTATAATTCACCCCTCCACTTT. It is translated as CASSPVLVGSYNSPLHF.

This clonotype has a count of ten or more. The chain joins TRBV6-1 to TRBJ2-7; 8 nucleotides match TRBD1. V gave up 5 bases and J gave up 4 bases; unmatched junction bases: 7. The CDR3 totals 14 residues. Germline loops: CDR1 MNHNS, CDR2 SASEGT. For the CDR3, the DNA is TGTGCCAGCAGTCGGGACAGGTCAGGATACGAGCAGTACTTC. Its protein product is CASSRDRSGYEQYF.

The table lists this clonotype with many counts. The chain carries TRBV29-1 and TRBJ2-3; the D gene is possibly TRBD2 (6 bases). Germline V lookup: CDR1 SQVTM, CDR2 ANQGSEA. CDR3 length: 13 amino acids. V was pared by 5 bases and J by 5 bases, with 14 bases between. The CDR3 bases are TGCAGCGTTCTCTCGGGGGAAAGAGATACGCAGTATTTT. Protein sequence: CSVLSGERDTQYF.

For this clonotype: A much larger clone is a single base away; this may be a read error. The chain recombines TRBV7-9 with TRBJ2-1; perhaps TRBD2 as D (5 bases). With 5 bases removed from V and 4 bases from J, the gap between germline ends came to 15 bases. The CDR3 is made up of 15 amino acids. Germline CDR1 and CDR2: SEHNR and FQNEAQ (reference sequence). DNA for the CDR3: TGTGCCAGCAGCCCAGAAGCGTCGGGATACAATGAGCAGTTCTTC. The encoded protein is CASSPEASGYNEQFF.

Notes on this clonotype: Germline and junction disagree at one end, which may indicate a read error. This chain links TRBV3-1 with TRBJ1-6; a weak D match, TRBD1 (6 bases). Per the germline V gene, CDR1 is LGHDT and CDR2 is YNNKEL (reference sequence). CDR3 length: 15 amino acids. In DNA form, the CDR3 reads TGTGCCGGCAGCCAATGGGACGGATTCAGGGGAACCCTCCACTTT. This sequence encodes CAGSQWDGFRGTLHF.

This clonotype was found many times. The chain uses TRBV6-2 or TRBV6-3 and TRBJ2-5; D is perhaps TRBD1 (6 bases). V gave up 8 bases and J gave up 4 bases, with 8 bases separating them. The CDR3 contains 11 residues. Germline lookup yields CDR1 MNHEY and CDR2 SVGEGT. The CDR3 nucleotides read TGTGCCAGCCGAGGGGGAGAGACCCAGTACTTC. Protein: CASRGGETQYF.

About this clonotype: A much larger clone differs from this one at a single base, so this may be a read error. The chain carries TRBV29-1 and TRBJ2-5; 9 nucleotides line up with TRBD2. The CDR3 is 15 residues long. Germline loops: CDR1 SQVTM, CDR2 ANQGSEA. CDR3 region: CSVSRSGGTPEAQYF. The CDR3 region has the DNA TGCAGCGTCTCCCGCAGCGGGGGGACTCCAGAGGCCCAGTACTTC. Together with reference TRBV29-1 and TRBJ2-5, the CDR3 gives the full variable domain: SAVISQKPSRDICQRGTSLTIQCQVDSQVTMMFWYRQQPGQSLTLIATANQGSEATYESGFVIDKFPISRPNLTFSTLTVSNMSPEDSSIYLCSVSRSGGTPEAQYFGPGTRLLVL.

This clonotype was detected many times. The V gene is TRBV2, the J gene TRBJ1-2, with D unresolved. V lost 6 bases to trimming and J lost 4 bases, with 9 bases between them. This CDR3 spans 12 amino acids. The germline gives CDR1 SNHLY, CDR2 FYNNEI. In DNA form, the CDR3 reads TGTGCCAGCAGGCCCAGCGGCTATGGCTACACCTTC. Residues: CASRPSGYGYTF.

This clonotype was seen many times. V gene TRBV3-1 combines with J gene TRBJ2-7, with 8 bases matching TRBD1. Germline-derived CDR1 and CDR2 are LGHDT and YNNKEL (reference sequence). The V and J ends lost 6 bases and 2 bases, in that order; junction bases with no gene match: 3. This CDR3 comprises 13 residues. CDR3 sequence: CASSGQGPYEQYF. CDR3 in DNA: TGTGCCAGCAGTGGACAGGGCCCCTACGAGCAGTACTTC.

With respect to this clonotype: A much larger clone lies a single base off, so this may be a read error. J is TRBJ1-5 and V is TRBV12-3 or TRBV12-4; TRBD1 agrees at 9 bases. The CDR3 covers 13 residues. V dropped 9 bases and J dropped 11; count of bases not matched to a gene: 11. Here the CDR3 reads CASVGQGGATQHF. The CDR3 region has the DNA TGTGCCAGTGTGGGACAGGGAGGTGCGACCCAGCATTTT.

The rearrangement uses TRBV3-1 and TRBJ1-2; D is possibly TRBD1 (5 bases). From germline, CDR1 is LGHDT and CDR2 YNNKEL (reference sequence). V was cut by 2 bases and J by 4 bases, with 8 bases left in between. The CDR3 sequence is 13 residues long. CDR3 sequence: CASSQQGGYGYTF. As DNA, the CDR3 is TGTGCCAGCAGCCAACAGGGCGGCTATGGCTACACCTTC.

Only a few counts were recorded for this clonotype. The chain carries TRBV10-3 and TRBJ2-1; 13 bases fit TRBD2. Germline assignment: CDR1 ENHRY and CDR2 SYGVKD. V was clipped by 7 bases and J by 8 bases; unmatched bases: 5. This CDR3 contains 14 residues. CDR3 bases: TGTGCCATCACTAGGACTAGCGGGAGCGATGAGCAGTTCTTC. Translated: CAITRTSGSDEQFF.

Worth noting for this clonotype: A much larger clone lies one base from this, so it may be a read error. The genes are TRBV2 and TRBJ1-3; D may be TRBD1 (5 bases). Germline CDR1 SNHLY, CDR2 FYNNEI. Trimming pared 8 bases from V and 4 bases from J, leaving 18 bases between. The CDR3 consists of 15 residues. The CDR3 sequence is CASAGPGSPGNTIYF. The DNA for the CDR3 is TGTGCCAGCGCAGGGCCTGGGAGTCCGGGAAACACCATATATTTT.

This clonotype appeared many times. This chain uses TRBV5-8 with TRBJ2-5; 8 bases are shared with TRBD1. Germline V gene lookup returns CDR1 SGHTS and CDR2 YDEGEE. CDR3 length: 14 amino acids. J was trimmed by 0 bases and V by 4 bases; bases with no gene match: 2. CDR3 coding DNA: TGTGCCAGCAGCCAGGACAGGGACCAAGAGACCCAGTACTTC. It translates to CASSQDRDQETQYF. Based on the CDR3 plus reference TRBV5-8 and TRBJ2-5, the full variable domain is EAGVTQSPTHLIKTRGQQATLRCSPISGHTSVYWYQQALGLGLQFLLWYDEGEERNRGNFPPRFSGRQFPNYSSELNVNALELEDSALYLCASSQDRDQETQYFGPGTRLLVL.

Concerning this clonotype itself: A much larger clone differs by one base, so this may be a read error. This chain joins TRBV11-2 and TRBJ1-1; 7 nucleotides align to TRBD1. This CDR3 comprises 14 residues. The V gene's germline CDR1 is SGHAT and CDR2 FQNNGV. V gave up 5 bases and J gave up 1 base; unmatched junction bases: 4. The CDR3 nucleotides read TGTGCCAGCAGCGGGGACAGATCGAACACTGAAGCTTTCTTT. This gives the protein CASSGDRSNTEAFF.

This clonotype has ten or more counts. V gene TRBV28 combines with J gene TRBJ2-5, with 9 bases that match TRBD2. The J segment lost 2 bases and the V segment lost 6 bases, leaving 4 bases of the junction unmatched. Germline assignment: CDR1 MDHEN and CDR2 SYDVKM. The CDR3 loop spans 14 amino acids. DNA for the CDR3: TGTGCCAGCAGCAAGGGACTAGCACAAGAGACCCAGTACTTC. Translated, it gives CASSKGLAQETQYF.

A remark on this clonotype: Possible read error: a much larger clone is one base away. The chain joins TRBV29-1 to TRBJ2-7; D not certain. The CDR3 is 13 residues long. In germline, CDR1 is SQVTM, CDR2 ANQGSEA. The CDR3 sequence is CPRLKNETYEQYF. In DNA, the CDR3 is TGCCCACGTCTGAAGAACGAGACCTACGAGCAGTACTTC.

A remark on this clonotype: This clone may be a read error of a much larger clone one base away. Lacking the conserved final phenylalanine or tryptophan, this CDR3 likely reflects a read error. The gene calls are TRBV12-5 and TRBJ1-1, with D possibly being TRBD1 (5 bases). With 5 bases removed from V and 5 bases from J, the gap between germline ends came to 12 bases. Germline CDR1 and CDR2: LGHNT and FRNRAP. The CDR3 runs to 13 residues. The CDR3 sequence is CASGLLGETEAFS. CDR3 in DNA: TGTGCTAGTGGTCTCCTAGGGGAGACTGAAGCTTTCTCT.

This clonotype was detected ten times or more. The chain employs TRBV18 and TRBJ2-7; D is ambiguous. Germline-derived CDR1 and CDR2 are KGHSH and LQKENI. The V gene lost 1 base and the J gene lost 3 bases, with 10 bases spanning the gap. The CDR3 consists of 14 residues. The CDR3, as DNA: TGTGCCAGCTCACCACTTGCTGGGGACTACGAGCAGTACTTC. Translation gives CASSPLAGDYEQYF.

In its sample, this clonotype was seen many times. The rearrangement uses TRBV5-1 and TRBJ1-1, with 7 positions matching TRBD1. The length of the CDR3 is 15 residues. Germline-derived CDR1 and CDR2 are SGHRS and YFSETQ. V gave up 4 bases and J gave up 5 bases; unmatched junction bases: 11. The CDR3 region has the DNA TGCGCCAGCAGCCCGGAGGGGGCCCCTGGAACTGAAGCTTTCTTT. Encoded protein: CASSPEGAPGTEAFF.

Details on this clonotype: A read error may explain this, as a much larger clone is one base away. This chain joins TRBV28 and TRBJ2-7; D is perhaps TRBD2 (5 bases). CDR3 length equals 11 residues. The V gene's germline CDR1 is MDHEN and CDR2 SYDVKM. The ends were cut back, 8 bases at V and 8 bases at J, with 13 bases in the middle. CDR3 amino acids: CASLSGRQQYF. The CDR3 bases are TGTGCCAGCCTATCGGGAAGGCAGCAGTACTTC.